The T cell receptor beta chain described here comes from a study of blood T cell repertoires in COVID-19. The assay was immunoSEQ multiplex PCR, and TCRdb's table has in-frame clones only and misses some. The sample contains some 160,000 clones, around 89% of which appear only once. V lost 5 bases and J lost 3, with 12 bases in between. Germline loops: CDR1 SGHDT, CDR2 YYEEEE. The CDR3 spans 14 residues. The receptor was isolated from a woman in her fifties or sixties with active COVID-19. The chain recombines TRBV5-6 with TRBJ1-5; a weak D match, TRBD1 (6 bases). Input material: peripheral blood. The CDR3 region has the DNA TGTGCCAGCAGTCTCCGGGACAACAATCAGCCCCAGCATTTT. Translation gives CASSLRDNNQPQHF.